These 16 T cell receptor beta chains originate from one sample sequenced in a study of cytomegalovirus exposure and HLA in healthy donors. The primer mix had 60 Vbeta and 13 Jbeta primers. Using immunoSEQ multiplex PCR, the repertoire was profiled, and TCRdb retains in-frame clones only, with some absent. The sample gives about 95,000 clones, roughly four fifths of which show up once; 3% to 3.5% is in the top ten. The sequenced sample was PBMCs. The origin of the receptors is a man aged 25 to 45 in good health and CMV-seropositive.

The chain links TRBV9 to TRBJ1-2; D perhaps matches TRBD1 (6 bases). CDR1 and CDR2 from the germline V gene are SGDLS and YYNGEE. V was cut by 0 bases and J by 5 bases, with 20 bases left in between. CDR3 length equals 17 residues. CDR3 protein: CASSVAWTAIGKYGYTF. The CDR3 DNA reads TGTGCCAGCAGCGTAGCCTGGACAGCTATCGGGAAATATGGCTACACCTTC.

The sample holds a few counts of this clone. The chain employs TRBV6-1 and TRBJ1-2; 11 nucleotides align to TRBD1. Germline CDR1 is MNHNS and CDR2 is SASEGT. The J segment lost 4 bases and the V segment lost 4 bases, leaving 2 bases of the junction unmatched. The CDR3 consists of 14 residues. The CDR3 coding sequence is TGTGCCAGCAGTGGCGGGACAGGGGGCTATGGCTACACCTTC. It is translated as CASSGGTGGYGYTF.

The rearrangement uses TRBV14 and TRBJ2-7; maybe TRBD2 (5 bases). There are 13 residues in the CDR3. The ends were cut back, 0 bases at V and 6 bases at J, with 9 bases in the middle. Germline CDR1 reads SGHDN; CDR2 reads FVKESK. CDR3 amino acids: CASSQEAGVEQYF. DNA of the CDR3: TGTGCCAGCAGCCAAGAGGCCGGGGTCGAGCAGTACTTC.

V is TRBV6-1 and J is TRBJ1-2; weak D call: TRBD1 (6 bases). Germline CDR1 reads MNHNS; CDR2 reads SASEGT. Trimming left V 2 bases short and J 8 bases short, with 9 bases between. The length of the CDR3 is 12 residues. The CDR3 DNA reads TGTGCCAGCAGTGAAAAGGGGGGGGGCTACACCTTC. Translated, it gives CASSEKGGGYTF.

The chain employs TRBV6-6 and TRBJ2-7, with D maybe TRBD1 (6 bases). Germline V CDR1 and CDR2: MNHNY, SVGAGI (reference sequence). CDR3 size: 12 residues. V lost 10 bases and J lost 2, with 12 bases in between. The CDR3 DNA sequence: TGTGCCACAGGGGACGTAACCTACGAGCAGTACTTC. Translated: CATGDVTYEQYF.

On this clone: The junction does not match germline at one end; this may be a read error. The chain employs TRBV7-9 and TRBJ2-7, with 10 bases that match TRBD1. CDR1 and CDR2 from the germline V gene are SEHNR and FQNEAQ (reference sequence). The CDR3 totals 18 residues. The DNA for the CDR3 is TGTTCCAGCAGCTTCACTTCCATCGCGACAGGGGGCTTGTACGAGCAGTACTTC. Protein sequence: CSSSFTSIATGGLYEQYF.

The chain combines TRBV2 with TRBJ2-6; a weak D match, TRBD2 (6 bases). The V end was cut by 7 bases, the J end by 0 bases, with 13 bases between. From germline, CDR1 is SNHLY and CDR2 FYNNEI. CDR3 length equals 16 residues. This CDR3 is CASTGTPTSGANVLTF. The CDR3 region has the DNA TGTGCCAGCACCGGGACTCCCACCTCTGGGGCCAACGTCCTGACTTTC.

The chain combines TRBV6-6 with TRBJ1-1; TRBD1 matches 9 bases. In germline, CDR1 is MNHNY, CDR2 SVGAGI (reference sequence). The CDR3 has 14 residues. The J segment lost 4 bases and the V segment lost 5 bases, leaving 5 bases of the junction unmatched. CDR3 DNA: TGTGCCAGCAGTCAGTTGACAGGGGGCACTGAAGCTTTCTTT. Translated, it gives CASSQLTGGTEAFF.

V and J are TRBV28 and TRBJ1-2, with a possible D match to TRBD1 (6 bases). Trimming shortened V by 8 bases and J by 2 bases, and 18 bases separated the two germline ends. CDR3 length: 15 amino acids. The germline CDR1 and CDR2 sequences are MDHEN and SYDVKM. CDR3 bases: TGTGCCAGCGAAAAGCGGGGGGCGCGCAACTATGGCTACACCTTC. It is translated as CASEKRGARNYGYTF.

The CDR3 sequence: CASSPREQGKISGANVLTF. The DNA of the CDR3 is TGTGCCAGCTCACCACGGGAACAGGGGAAAATCTCTGGGGCCAACGTCCTGACTTTC. The chain joins TRBV18 to TRBJ2-6, with 7 bases lining up with TRBD1. J lost 0 bases, V lost 1 base, and 9 bases had no gene match. The CDR3 totals 19 residues. Germline assignment: CDR1 KGHSH and CDR2 LQKENI.

This clone has only a few counts. The chain couples TRBV11-2 to TRBJ2-7, with D perhaps matching TRBD1 (6 bases). In germline, CDR1 is SGHAT, CDR2 FQNNGV. V was shortened by 5 bases and J by 0 bases, with 11 bases between the two germline ends. CDR3 length equals 14 residues. Written as DNA, the CDR3 is TGTGCCAGCAGCCTTGGACAGCTCTCCTACGAGCAGTACTTC. Translated: CASSLGQLSYEQYF.

The table lists this clone with a count of one. V and J are TRBV19 and TRBJ1-6, with D possibly being TRBD1 (6 bases). This CDR3 has 17 amino acids. Germline loops: CDR1 LNHDA, CDR2 SQIVND (reference sequence). V lost 3 bases to trimming and J lost 6 bases, with 18 bases between them. CDR3 DNA sequence: TGTGCCAGTAGTATCCGGCAGGGGCTGGGTTCTAATTCACCCCTCCACTTT. Amino acids: CASSIRQGLGSNSPLHF.

This clone has only a few counts. The chain combines TRBV6-1 with TRBJ2-1; possibly TRBD2 for D (6 bases). The CDR3 length is 13 residues. The germline CDR1 and CDR2 sequences are MNHNS and SASEGT. Trimming pared 0 bases from V and 13 bases from J, leaving 13 bases between. The chain's CDR3 is CASSEARDFRQFF. CDR3 in DNA: TGTGCCAGCAGTGAAGCCCGGGACTTCAGACAGTTCTTC.

The CDR3 is CASSDSGTGETQYF. As DNA, the CDR3 is TGTGCCAGCAGCGATTCCGGGACAGGGGAGACCCAGTACTTC. The chain couples TRBV9 to TRBJ2-5, with 9 bases fitting TRBD1. Germline V gene lookup returns CDR1 SGDLS and CDR2 YYNGEE. CDR3 length equals 14 residues. V was clipped by 3 bases and J by 5 bases; unmatched bases: 5.

The chain joins TRBV9 to TRBJ2-7; a weak D match, TRBD2 (5 bases). The germline gives CDR1 SGDLS, CDR2 YYNGEE. Trimming left V 0 bases short and J 2 bases short, with 15 bases between. The CDR3 is 16 amino acids. The CDR3 DNA reads TGTGCCAGCAGCGTAGAGATCGGGGTAAAGACCTACGAGCAGTACTTC. It is translated as CASSVEIGVKTYEQYF.

The chain combines TRBV30 with TRBJ2-7, with D maybe TRBD2 (7 bases). V was trimmed by 3 bases and J by 3 bases, leaving 15 bases between them. The CDR3 runs 14 residues. Germline CDR1 reads GTSNPN; CDR2 reads SVGIG (reference sequence). The CDR3, as DNA: TGTGCCTGGAGGGTGGCGAGGGGGGGCTACGAGCAGTACTTC. It is translated as CAWRVARGGYEQYF.